The clone carrying this T cell receptor beta chain occurred once. Germline CDR1 KGHSH, CDR2 LQKENI. J was trimmed by 6 bases and V by 5 bases; bases with no gene match: 10. This CDR3 is built from 15 residues. This specimen comes from a study of blood T cell repertoires in COVID-19. For the study at large: The samples span acute and convalescent COVID-19 from the United States, Italy and Spain. T cells, B-cell-depleted T cells, or PBMCs provided the cDNA or gDNA that served as material.

TCRdb's copy holds only in-frame clones and misses some; the assay was immunoSEQ multiplex PCR. The sample contains tens of thousands of clones, roughly nine tenths of which appear only once. Sequenced sample: peripheral blood. The chain links TRBV18 to TRBJ2-7; TRBD2 matches at 10 bases. This TCR was sampled from a woman older than 75 with active COVID-19. The CDR3, as DNA: TGTGCCAGCTCATCTTCTAGCGGGAGAGTATCCGAGCAGTACTTC. Translated, it gives CASSSSSGRVSEQYF.